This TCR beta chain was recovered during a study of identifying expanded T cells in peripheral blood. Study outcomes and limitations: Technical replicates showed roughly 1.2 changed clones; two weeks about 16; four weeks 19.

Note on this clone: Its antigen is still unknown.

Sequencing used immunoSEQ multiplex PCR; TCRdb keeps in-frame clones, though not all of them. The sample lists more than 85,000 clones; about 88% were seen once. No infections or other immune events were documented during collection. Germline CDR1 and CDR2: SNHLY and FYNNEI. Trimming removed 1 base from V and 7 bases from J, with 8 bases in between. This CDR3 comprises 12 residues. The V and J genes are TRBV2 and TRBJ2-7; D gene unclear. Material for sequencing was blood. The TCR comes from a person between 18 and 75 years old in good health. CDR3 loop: CASSEDPLEQYF. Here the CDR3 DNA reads TGTGCCAGCAGTGAAGACCCCTTGGAGCAGTACTTC. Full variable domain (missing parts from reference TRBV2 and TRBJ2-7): EPEVTQTPSHQVTQMGQEVILRCVPISNHLYFYWYRQILGQKVEFLVSFYNNEISEKSEIFDDQFSVERPDGSNFTLKIRSTKLEDSAMYFCASSEDPLEQYFGPGTRLTVT.